Shown below are 18 T cell receptor beta chains from a single sample sequenced in a study of neurological immune-mediated disorders. In TCRdb, the 5' RACE reads were re-called with MiXCR into one record per CDR3 protein. The sample contains under 45,000 distinct CDR3 sequences, roughly 12% of which appear only once. The sequencing sample was made of PBMCs. The origin of the receptors is a female donor in good health.

This clonotype occurred many times. This chain uses TRBV2 with TRBJ2-7; no reliable D call. The CDR3 contains 11 residues. Germline loops: CDR1 SNHLY, CDR2 FYNNEI. V lost 7 bases, J lost 4 bases, and 8 bases lay in between. The CDR3 sequence: CASNDAYEQYF. The CDR3 bases are TGTGCCAGCAACGACGCATACGAGCAGTACTTC.

This clonotype occurred many times. CDR3 in amino acids: CASSGQGDRDTQYF. For the CDR3, the DNA is TGTGCCAGCTCGGGTCAGGGGGACCGGGATACGCAGTATTTT. This chain connects TRBV6-6 to TRBJ2-3; 7 bases are a match to TRBD1. CDR1 MNHNY and CDR2 SVGAGI come from the germline V gene (reference sequence). The CDR3 extends over 14 amino acids. V was pared by 8 bases and J by 6 bases, with 11 bases of the junction left unmatched.

At least ten counts were recorded for this clonotype. This sequence joins TRBV25-1 and TRBJ1-2; TRBD1 matches 9 bases. CDR1 and CDR2 (germline): MGHDK, SYGVNS. V gave up 1 base and J gave up 5 bases; unmatched junction bases: 8. This CDR3 region has 16 residues. CDR3 coding DNA: TGTGCCAGCAGTGAATCAACTACAGGGGGCAGTTATGGCTACACCTTC. Translating it yields CASSESTTGGSYGYTF.

In its sample, this clonotype was seen many times. The chain links TRBV6-5 to TRBJ2-5; 11 nucleotides line up with TRBD2. This CDR3 is 17 amino acids long. V was pared by 0 bases and J by 2 bases, with 5 bases of the junction left unmatched. From germline, CDR1 is MNHEY and CDR2 SVGAGI. This chain's CDR3 is CASSYSGTSGIQETQYF. The CDR3 DNA reads TGTGCCAGCAGTTACTCCGGGACTAGCGGTATACAAGAGACCCAGTACTTC.

This clonotype was counted at least ten times. The CDR3 region is CASSQDSVLNNEQFF. The CDR3 nucleotides read TGTGCCAGCAGCCAAGATTCCGTACTAAACAATGAGCAGTTCTTC. The rearrangement joins TRBV3-1 to TRBJ2-1; D remains ambiguous. This CDR3 is built from 15 residues. Germline V CDR1 and CDR2: LGHDT, YNNKEL (reference sequence). V was shortened by 0 bases and J by 5 bases, with 11 bases between the two germline ends.

CDR3 nucleotides: TGTGCCAGCTCTCCCGACATTTCGATTTCACCCCTCCACTTT. Protein: CASSPDISISPLHF. The chain combines TRBV18 with TRBJ1-6; D not resolved. Germline values: CDR1 KGHSH, CDR2 LQKENI. The CDR3 consists of 14 residues. Trimming removed 6 bases from V and 9 bases from J, with 15 bases in between.

This clonotype was counted a single time. A much larger clone sits a single nucleotide away, making a read error possible. The chain links TRBV29-1 to TRBJ1-2; D unresolved. Germline lookup yields CDR1 SQVTM and CDR2 ANQGSEA. The CDR3 runs to 11 residues. CDR3 residues: CRVFNAGSYTF. The DNA for the CDR3 is TGCAGAGTCTTTAACGCGGGGAGCTACACCTTC.

This clonotype was seen repeatedly, ten times or more. CDR3 DNA: TGCAGTGCTAGAGATCGGACTAGCGGGAACACAGATACGCAGTATTTT. This encodes CSARDRTSGNTDTQYF. The V and J genes are TRBV20-1 and TRBJ2-3; 12 positions agree with TRBD2. There are 16 residues in the CDR3. CDR1 is DFQATT and CDR2 is SNEGSKA in the germline V gene (reference sequence). J lost 2 bases, V lost 0 bases, and 3 bases had no gene match.

This clonotype was detected ten times or more. This chain connects TRBV14 to TRBJ1-2, with TRBD1 matching 7 bases. Germline CDR1 reads SGHDN; CDR2 reads FVKESK. The CDR3 spans 14 residues. The V segment lost 2 bases and the J segment 12 bases; nucleotides outside the gene matches: 12. In nucleotides, the CDR3 is TGTGCCAGCAGCCAACGGGGAGGCAGGGGGATTCACACCTTC. Its protein product is CASSQRGGRGIHTF.

This clonotype has ten or more counts. The genes are TRBV20-1 and TRBJ1-1; no firm D call. V gave up 6 bases and J gave up 0 bases, with 17 bases separating them. Germline V CDR1 and CDR2: DFQATT, SNEGSKA (reference sequence). The CDR3 has 15 amino acids. The CDR3 nucleotides are TGCAGTGCAACGGGGAGCGGGAGGATGAACACTGAAGCTTTCTTT. This gives the protein CSATGSGRMNTEAFF.

In this sample, this clonotype turned up many times. This CDR3 reads CSARAHGGSSYEQYF. The CDR3 DNA sequence: TGCAGTGCTAGAGCTCACGGGGGAAGCTCCTACGAGCAGTACTTC. The chain employs TRBV20-1 and TRBJ2-7, with D maybe TRBD2 (6 bases). Germline V gene lookup returns CDR1 DFQATT and CDR2 SNEGSKA (reference sequence). There are 15 residues in the CDR3. V lost 1 base, J lost 0 bases, and 13 bases lay in between.

This clonotype was recorded at least ten times. The chain employs TRBV12-3 or TRBV12-4 and TRBJ2-5; TRBD2 might be the D (5 bases). Trimming took off 2 bases at V and 4 bases at J, with 14 bases between the two ends. The CDR3 consists of 15 residues. CDR3 in amino acids: CASSLRTREGETQYF. CDR3 bases: TGTGCCAGCAGTTTAAGAACCCGAGAGGGAGAGACCCAGTACTTC.

This clonotype has at least ten counts. The genes are TRBV20-1 and TRBJ1-2, with D possibly being TRBD1 (6 bases). V lost 2 bases, J lost 8 bases, and 18 bases lay in between. Germline V gene data show CDR1 as DFQATT and CDR2 as SNEGSKA (reference sequence). CDR3 size: 14 residues. CDR3 DNA: TGCAGTGCTAGACCAAGCAGGGGCTGGGGCGGCTACACCTTC. Amino acid sequence: CSARPSRGWGGYTF.

Concerning this clonotype: Relative to the germline gene, one junction end is altered; a read error may explain this. The J gene is TRBJ1-5, the V gene TRBV28; TRBD1 matches at 11 bases. The CDR3 covers 17 residues. CDR1 is MDHEN and CDR2 is SYDVKM in the germline V gene. As DNA, the CDR3 is TGTTCCAGCAGAATCAGCGGGACAGGGGGTTTCAATCAGCCCCAGCATTTT. Protein: CSSRISGTGGFNQPQHF.

This clonotype was detected many times. The rearrangement joins TRBV20-1 to TRBJ2-1; 11 positions agree with TRBD2. The germline CDR1 and CDR2 sequences are DFQATT and SNEGSKA (reference sequence). V lost 6 bases and J lost 4; bases outside the gene matches: 14. The CDR3 is 17 amino acids. The CDR3 coding sequence is TGCAGTGCCCGTCTACGGCGGACTAGCGGGCTGTACAATGAGCAGTTCTTC. Encoded protein: CSARLRRTSGLYNEQFF.

In its sample, this clonotype was seen many times. J is TRBJ2-1 and V is TRBV12-3 or TRBV12-4; D is unresolved. The length of the CDR3 is 11 residues. The germline V and J ends were trimmed by 11 bases and 14 bases, with 19 bases remaining between them. DNA of the CDR3: TGTGCCTGCGATTTAGTTCGAAGGAAGTTCTTC. This gives the protein CACDLVRRKFF.

This clonotype appeared many times. This chain joins TRBV7-9 and TRBJ1-5; D is possibly TRBD1 (5 bases). The CDR3 length is 15 residues. The V gene lost 1 base and the J gene lost 3 bases, with 10 bases spanning the gap. CDR1 is SEHNR, CDR2 FQNEAQ, per germline (reference sequence). The DNA for the CDR3 is TGTGCCAGCAGCTTAGGTAGCAGGGACAATCAGCCCCAGCATTTT. Translation gives CASSLGSRDNQPQHF. Full variable domain (rest looked up from reference TRBV7-9 and TRBJ1-5): DTGVSQNPRHKITKRGQNVTFRCDPISEHNRLYWYRQTLGQGPEFLTYFQNEAQLEKSRLLSDRFSAERPKGSFSTLEIQRTEQGDSAMYLCASSLGSRDNQPQHFGDGTRLSIL.

This clonotype has a count of ten or more. V is TRBV10-3 and J is TRBJ1-6; unclear D gene. CDR3 length equals 14 residues. The V end was cut by 6 bases, the J end by 7 bases, with 13 bases between. Germline V gives CDR1 ENHRY, CDR2 SYGVKD. The CDR3 here is CAIRRDASNSPLHF. CDR3 nucleotides: TGTGCCATCAGGCGCGACGCCTCGAATTCACCCCTCCACTTT.